This T cell receptor (beta chain) was identified during a study of OX40 agonist ivuxolimab in advanced cancers. TCRdb's table, derived via immunoSEQ multiplex PCR, lists solely in-frame clones and lacks some. In the table there are 98,000 or so clones, roughly 91% of which are singletons. Comments on this clone: Its specificity is unknown.

Overall study results and limits: Low normalized T-cell clonal expansion was additionally recorded for some nonresponders.

The V gene lost 6 bases and the J gene lost 7 bases, with 25 bases spanning the gap. The CDR3 sequence is 16 residues long. CDR1 is MGHRA and CDR2 is YSYEKL in the germline V gene. The chain links TRBV4-1 to TRBJ2-7; D is possibly TRBD2 (6 bases). Material: CD4+ or CD8+ T cells sorted from blood, obtained in a trial of the OX40 agonist ivuxolimab. The clonotype comes from an adult with an advanced solid tumor such as melanoma, head and neck, liver or kidney cancer. CDR3 amino acids: CASSVGNWRDEREQYF. CDR3 nucleotides: TGCGCCAGCAGTGTGGGGAATTGGAGGGACGAACGGGAGCAGTACTTC.